This record covers a single TCR beta chain. Its specific antigen is unknown. Qualities for individual bases were not recorded, and no much larger clone is one base off. CDR1 and CDR2 are drawn from the germline V gene (reference sequence): LGHDT, YNNKEL. Trimming takes 4 bases off V and 6 bases off J; junction bases not matched to a gene: 5. The CDR3 goes from the cysteine to the phenylalanine over 15 residues. Of the read, only the CDR3 DNA is kept; its 45 bases are in frame from base 1. This sample was included in a study of response to subunit inactivated influenza vaccine (dated by TCRdb to 2016 to 2018). About the study as a whole: The study used deep quantitative T cell receptor repertoire profiling to track responses to a trivalent subunit inactivated influenza vaccine. The paper's findings and limits, for the study overall: The authors proposed that each seasonal influenza vaccination may bring in only a limited number of new T cells.

Library construction relied on RT-PCR. The data were produced on an Illumina HiSeq 2500. TCRdb reanalyzed the raw reads on its own, using fastp at Q25 for trimming and MiXCR for clone calling, and kept in-frame beta chains. Under each unique CDR3 protein, matching rows form one entry showing the most common genes and DNA. The sample has fewer than 550,000 distinct CDR3 sequences on record, about 25% of them singletons. The leading ten clones occupy less than 2.5% of the sample. Source: CD4+ T cells sorted from PBMCs, taken around 5 days after vaccination. This clonotype was sampled from a man aged 50 to 59 who received an inactivated influenza vaccine. Donor details come from another sample of the same person, matched by shared clones. Recombination connected TRBV3-1 to TRBJ2-1, with TRBD2 identical over 11 junction bases. The CDR3 protein is CASSPSGRTSNEQFF. The DNA reads TGTGCCAGCAGCCCTAGCGGGAGGACCTCCAATGAGCAGTTCTTC.